This T cell receptor (beta chain) is from a study of T cells in Graves' hyperthyroidism and ophthalmopathy. Study-wide points: Most expanded thyroid clonotypes above 0.001 also appeared in blood. Researchers report that a 13 V-J model separated ophthalmopathy from stable hyperthyroidism.

As regards this clonotype: The antigen is undetermined.

Using around 10 ml of fresh peripheral blood, PBMCs were prepared. Deletions cut 10 bases from V and 5 bases from J, with 7 bases between. CDR3 length: 10 amino acids. Amplification of TCR beta CDR3 regions used RNA as the template. The TCR CDR3 first-round RT-PCR relied on the HTBI primer set. TCRdb passed the multiplex PCR reads through MiXCR, listing each CDR3 protein once. The table has some 300,000 distinct CDR3 sequences, 15% to 20% seen once. The sequence was obtained from a man aged 50-60 years with Graves' ophthalmopathy. The chain carries TRBV12-3 or TRBV12-4 and TRBJ2-3; no reliable D call. Sequenced sample: blood. The CDR3 region is CATELDTQYF. The CDR3 DNA is TGTGCCACCGAATTAGATACGCAGTATTTT.